The 10 T cell receptor beta chains given below trace back to one sample, sequenced in a study of CD8+ T cells in alopecia areata. Noted treatment: oral pan-JAK inhibitor, 5-10 mg twice daily. Sequencing relied on a cDNA template that was reverse transcribed from extracted RNA. Generated by immunoSEQ multiplex PCR, the TCRdb table keeps only in-frame clones and is missing some. Found here are about 260,000 clones, 60% of them singletons; the top ten hold 0.75% to 0.95%. Sequenced here: CD4+ T cells sorted from blood, sampled at week 52, from a patient treated with tofacitinib. Receptors originate from a human donor with alopecia areata.

The rearrangement joins TRBV12-5 to TRBJ2-1; TRBD1 agrees at 7 bases. The CDR3 totals 16 residues. V lost 6 bases to trimming and J lost 1 base; unmatched junction nucleotides: 9. Per germline, CDR1 LGHNT and CDR2 FRNRAP. The CDR3 DNA is TGTGCTAGTGGGTGGACAGGATCTAAGTCCTACAATGAGCAGTTCTTC. Translating gives CASGWTGSKSYNEQFF. Based on the CDR3 plus reference TRBV12-5 and TRBJ2-1, the full variable domain is DARVTQTPRHKVTEMGQEVTMRCQPILGHNTVFWYRQTMMQGLELLAYFRNRAPLDDSGMPKDRFSAEMPDATLATLKIQPSEPRDSAVYFCASGWTGSKSYNEQFFGPGTRLTVL.

The chain couples TRBV5-1 to TRBJ1-1; D uncertain. The germline V gene has CDR1 SGHRS and CDR2 YFSETQ. The germline V and J ends were trimmed by 4 bases and 3 bases, with 13 bases remaining between them. The CDR3 runs 14 residues. The CDR3 is CASSGGPRDTEAFF. The CDR3 nucleotides read TGCGCCAGCAGCGGCGGACCCCGGGACACTGAAGCTTTCTTT. Drawing the rest from reference TRBV5-1 and TRBJ1-1, the complete variable domain is KAGVTQTPRYLIKTRGQQVTLSCSPISGHRSVSWYQQTPGQGLQFLFEYFSETQRNKGNFPGRFSGRQFSNSRSEMNVSTLELGDSALYLCASSGGPRDTEAFFGQGTRLTVV.

This clone was observed a few times. The same CDR3 also results from other DNA sequences found in this sample. The V call is TRBV5-6, the J call TRBJ1-1; D uncertain. V was clipped by 0 bases and J by 1 base, with 4 bases between them. CDR3 length: 13 amino acids. Per the germline V gene, CDR1 is SGHDT and CDR2 is YYEEEE. The CDR3 is CASSLGPNTEAFF. In DNA, the CDR3 is TGTGCCAGCAGCTTGGGGCCGAACACTGAAGCTTTCTTT.

V usage is TRBV7-9 and J usage is TRBJ1-2, with D perhaps TRBD1 (6 bases). Germline V CDR1 and CDR2: SEHNR, FQNEAQ (reference sequence). Trimming removed 6 bases from V and 2 bases from J, with 25 bases in between. This CDR3 has 18 amino acids. This CDR3 reads CASSPKPGDGGVNYGYTF. The DNA of the CDR3 is TGTGCCAGCAGTCCCAAGCCGGGGGACGGGGGCGTAAACTATGGCTACACCTTC.

This chain links TRBV5-1 with TRBJ1-1; D unclear. The CDR3 runs 14 residues. Germline V gene lookup returns CDR1 SGHRS and CDR2 YFSETQ. Trimming took 4 bases from V and 10 from J, leaving 20 bases between them. CDR3 bases: TGCGCCAGCAGCCCAGTTGAGTCGTCTCCTTTAGCTTTCTTT. Its translation: CASSPVESSPLAFF.

The chain has TRBV2 and TRBJ1-4; possibly TRBD1 for D (5 bases). V was trimmed by 2 bases and J by 2 bases, leaving 18 bases between them. CDR3 size: 18 residues. Germline CDR1 reads SNHLY; CDR2 reads FYNNEI. Written as DNA, the CDR3 is TGTGCCAGCAGTGAAAGAGGGAGGAAGGGGACGACTAATGAAAAACTGTTTTTT. It encodes CASSERGRKGTTNEKLFF.

The gene calls are TRBV6-6 and TRBJ2-5; TRBD2 matches 10 bases. Germline CDR1 MNHNY, CDR2 SVGAGI (reference sequence). J was trimmed by 4 bases and V by 8 bases; bases with no gene match: 7. The CDR3 extends over 14 amino acids. CDR3 DNA: TGTGCCAGCTGGGTAGCGGGGGGTGGAGAGACCCAGTACTTC. It specifies CASWVAGGGETQYF.

This clone was seen ten or more times. The rearrangement uses TRBV27 and TRBJ2-3, with D unclear. V was pared by 6 bases and J by 1 base, with 17 bases between. This CDR3 region has 16 residues. Per the germline V gene, CDR1 is MNHEY and CDR2 is SMNVEV (reference sequence). The CDR3 coding sequence is TGTGCCAGCAGCTACCGGACGAATCGTGGCACAGATACGCAGTATTTT. It yields the protein CASSYRTNRGTDTQYF.

The table lists this clone with a few counts. The chain couples TRBV4-1 to TRBJ1-2; D ambiguous. CDR1 and CDR2 from the germline V gene are MGHRA and YSYEKL. The CDR3 length is 14 residues. Trimming took off 4 bases at V and 0 bases at J, with 9 bases between the two ends. The CDR3 sequence: CASSPPVANYGYTF. The DNA for the CDR3 is TGCGCCAGCAGCCCCCCGGTAGCTAACTATGGCTACACCTTC.

J is TRBJ2-1 and V is TRBV11-1; TRBD2 matches 12 bases. This CDR3 has 18 amino acids. CDR1 is SGHAT and CDR2 is FQDESV in the germline V gene (reference sequence). J gave up 7 bases and V 1 base, and 11 bases lay outside the gene matches. This CDR3 is CASSLGPSGGAIGNEQFF. In DNA, the CDR3 is TGTGCCAGCAGCTTAGGTCCTAGCGGGGGGGCCATCGGAAATGAGCAGTTCTTC.